Listed below are T cell receptor beta chains from one sample, sequenced in a study of cytomegalovirus exposure and HLA in healthy donors. Sequencing used immunoSEQ multiplex PCR; TCRdb keeps in-frame clones, though not all of them. This sample has roughly 110,000 clones, with more than 65% found just once. The sequencing sample was made of PBMCs. The source is a man aged 25 to 40 in good health and CMV-seronegative. CDR3s include the opening cysteine and the closing phenylalanine or tryptophan. The D gene is left open where the match is weak. Part of the rows lack a size; the others show once, few, many or a class for expanded clones.

NA,TRBD1,TRBV6-5,TRBJ1-4,CASSYVQGAANEKLFF,TGTGCCAGCAGTTACGTACAGGGGGCTGCTAATGAAAAACTGTTTTTT
NA,NA,TRBV6-1,TRBJ2-3,CASSAGTLQNTQYF,TGTGCCAGCAGTGCAGGGACTCTCCAGAATACGCAGTATTTT
NA,NA,TRBV30,TRBJ1-1,CAWAQAFGNTEAFF,TGTGCCTGGGCGCAGGCGTTCGGGAACACTGAAGCTTTCTTT
NA,TRBD2,TRBV9,TRBJ2-4,CASSVASGGGNIQYF,TGTGCCAGCAGCGTAGCTAGCGGGGGGGGAAACATTCAGTACTTC
NA,TRBD1,TRBV5-6,TRBJ2-4,CASSFGRGLSKNIQYF,TGTGCCAGCAGCTTCGGCAGGGGGTTATCCAAAAACATTCAGTACTTC
NA,NA,TRBV7-6,TRBJ2-6,CASSPPRGSGANVLTF,TGTGCCAGCAGCCCCCCCCGGGGGTCTGGGGCCAACGTCCTGACTTTC
NA,NA,TRBV27,TRBJ1-5,CASSSAREGQPQHF,TGTGCCAGCAGCTCAGCCCGGGAAGGTCAGCCCCAGCATTTT
NA,TRBD1,TRBV29-1,TRBJ2-7,CSVLGQGVTYEQYF,TGCAGCGTCCTCGGACAGGGCGTCACCTACGAGCAGTACTTC
NA,TRBD2,TRBV7-6,TRBJ2-7,CASSLGGEGYEQYF,TGTGCCAGCAGCTTGGGAGGGGAAGGCTACGAGCAGTACTTC
NA,NA,TRBV5-6,TRBJ1-2,CASSFGANYGYTF,TGTGCCAGCAGCTTCGGAGCCAACTATGGCTACACCTTC
NA,NA,TRBV29-1,TRBJ1-1,CSVSETRGTEAFF,TGCAGCGTTTCCGAAACAAGAGGCACTGAAGCTTTCTTT
NA,NA,TRBV5-1,TRBJ2-7,CASSLAQTRQDEQYF,TGCGCCAGCAGCTTGGCCCAAACAAGACAGGACGAGCAGTACTTC
NA,NA,TRBV5-8,TRBJ1-2,CASSLRQAIYGYTF,TGTGCCAGCAGCTTACGACAGGCGATCTATGGCTACACCTTC
NA,TRBD1,TRBV7-3,TRBJ1-1,CASSQITGGQHTEAFF,TGTGCCAGCAGCCAAATCACAGGGGGCCAGCACACTGAAGCTTTCTTT
NA,TRBD1,TRBV7-6,TRBJ2-7,CASSPGTGTYEQYF,TGTGCCAGCAGCCCTGGGACAGGTACCTACGAGCAGTACTTC
NA,TRBD1,TRBV4-2,TRBJ1-1,CASSQDRAGGGTEAFF,TGTGCCAGCAGCCAAGATCGGGCAGGGGGAGGCACTGAAGCTTTCTTT
NA,NA,TRBV4-2,TRBJ2-2,CASSQRTRFYTGELFF,TGTGCCAGCAGCCAACGCACTAGATTCTACACCGGGGAGCTGTTTTTT
NA,TRBD2,TRBV7-7,TRBJ2-5,CASSLVPTGGSETQYF,TGTGCTAGCAGCTTAGTACCTACGGGGGGTTCGGAGACCCAGTACTTC
once,TRBD1,TRBV18,TRBJ2-7,CASSPGTGAYEQYF,TGTGCCAGCTCACCCGGGACAGGGGCCTACGAGCAGTACTTC
NA,NA,TRBV7-6,TRBJ1-1,CASSSLDRRNTEAFF,TGTGCCAGCAGCTCCCTGGACAGACGGAACACTGAAGCTTTCTTT
NA,TRBD1,TRBV9,TRBJ1-4,CASSGTGSHEKLFF,TGTGCCAGCAGCGGGACAGGGTCACATGAAAAACTGTTTTTT
NA,NA,TRBV18,TRBJ2-3,CASSGQGRGTDTQYF,TGTGCCAGCTCCGGGCAGGGTCGGGGGACAGATACGCAGTATTTT
NA,NA,TRBV27,TRBJ1-5,CASSSPGGNQPQHF,TGTGCCAGCAGTTCACCGGGGGGGAATCAGCCCCAGCATTTT
NA,NA,TRBV2,TRBJ1-1,CASSGQMNTEAFF,TGTGCCAGCAGTGGACAGATGAACACTGAAGCTTTCTTT
NA,NA,TRBV2,TRBJ1-1,CASSGVRGMAEAFF,TGTGCCAGCAGTGGTGTCCGGGGTATGGCTGAAGCTTTCTTT
few,TRBD2,TRBV29-1,TRBJ2-2,CSARGGTSGRRRELFF,TGCAGCGCCCGGGGAGGGACTAGCGGGAGGAGGAGGGAGCTGTTTTTT